The 3 T cell receptor beta chains in this list originate from one sample, sequenced in a study of OX40 agonist ivuxolimab in advanced cancers. Receptors were amplified or captured by the immunoSEQ multiplex PCR assay. In its TCRdb copy, this immuneACCESS table keeps in-frame sequences only and misses some clones. Where compared with another copy, unresolved V genes explain less than half of these, and the others have no known cause. A total of approximately 100,000 clones appear in this sample, approximately 85% of them only once. 3.8% of the sample belongs to the ten largest clones. The specimen comprised CD4+ or CD8+ T cells sorted from blood, sampled in a trial of the OX40 agonist ivuxolimab. The receptors stem from an adult with an advanced solid tumor such as melanoma, head and neck, liver or kidney cancer.

The CDR3 protein is CASSQATDSYEQYF. As DNA, the CDR3 is TGTGCCAGCAGCCAAGCGACAGATTCCTACGAGCAGTACTTC. The V and J genes are TRBV4-2 and TRBJ2-5, with a possible D match to TRBD1 (5 bases). The J call may not be correct, given that the DNA end is closer to TRBJ2-7. This CDR3 has 14 amino acids. Germline V gives CDR1 LGHNA, CDR2 YNFKEQ.

The rearrangement uses TRBV30 and TRBJ2-7; D is perhaps TRBD1 (6 bases). V was trimmed by 0 bases and J by 7 bases, leaving 16 bases between them. This CDR3 comprises 14 residues. Germline CDR1 is GTSNPN and CDR2 is SVGIG (reference sequence). The CDR3 DNA follows: TGTGCCTGGAGTGTACCTTTCCGAGGGGGTGAGCAGTACTTC. This sequence encodes CAWSVPFRGGEQYF.

The chain uses TRBV7-8 and TRBJ2-7, with TRBD2 matching over 7 bases. Germline CDR1 reads SGHVS; CDR2 reads FQNEAQ. The V and J ends lost 2 bases and 4 bases, in that order; junction bases with no gene match: 11. The CDR3 covers 16 residues. The CDR3 DNA sequence: TGTGCCAGCAGCTTAACCTTAGCGGGTGCCATTTACGAGCAGTACTTC. Translating it yields CASSLTLAGAIYEQYF. Combining the CDR3 with reference TRBV7-8 and TRBJ2-7 gives the whole variable domain GAGVSQSPRYKVAKRGQDVALRCDPISGHVSLFWYQQALGQGPEFLTYFQNEAQLDKSGLPSDRFFAERPEGSVSTLKIQRTQQEDSAVYLCASSLTLAGAIYEQYFGPGTRLTVT.